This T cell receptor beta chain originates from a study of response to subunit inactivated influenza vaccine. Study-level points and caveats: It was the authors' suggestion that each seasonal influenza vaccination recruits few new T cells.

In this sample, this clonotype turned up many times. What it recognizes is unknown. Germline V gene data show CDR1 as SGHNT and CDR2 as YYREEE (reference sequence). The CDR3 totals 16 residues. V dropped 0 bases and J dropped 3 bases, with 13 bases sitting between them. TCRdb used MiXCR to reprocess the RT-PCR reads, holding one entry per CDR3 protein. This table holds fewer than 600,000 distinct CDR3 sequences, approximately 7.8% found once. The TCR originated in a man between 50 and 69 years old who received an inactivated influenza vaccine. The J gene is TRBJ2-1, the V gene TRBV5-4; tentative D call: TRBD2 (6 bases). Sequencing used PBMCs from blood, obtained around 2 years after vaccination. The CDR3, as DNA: TGTGCCAGCAGCTTGGCCAGCGGGTTAGGCTACAATGAGCAGTTCTTC. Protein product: CASSLASGLGYNEQFF.